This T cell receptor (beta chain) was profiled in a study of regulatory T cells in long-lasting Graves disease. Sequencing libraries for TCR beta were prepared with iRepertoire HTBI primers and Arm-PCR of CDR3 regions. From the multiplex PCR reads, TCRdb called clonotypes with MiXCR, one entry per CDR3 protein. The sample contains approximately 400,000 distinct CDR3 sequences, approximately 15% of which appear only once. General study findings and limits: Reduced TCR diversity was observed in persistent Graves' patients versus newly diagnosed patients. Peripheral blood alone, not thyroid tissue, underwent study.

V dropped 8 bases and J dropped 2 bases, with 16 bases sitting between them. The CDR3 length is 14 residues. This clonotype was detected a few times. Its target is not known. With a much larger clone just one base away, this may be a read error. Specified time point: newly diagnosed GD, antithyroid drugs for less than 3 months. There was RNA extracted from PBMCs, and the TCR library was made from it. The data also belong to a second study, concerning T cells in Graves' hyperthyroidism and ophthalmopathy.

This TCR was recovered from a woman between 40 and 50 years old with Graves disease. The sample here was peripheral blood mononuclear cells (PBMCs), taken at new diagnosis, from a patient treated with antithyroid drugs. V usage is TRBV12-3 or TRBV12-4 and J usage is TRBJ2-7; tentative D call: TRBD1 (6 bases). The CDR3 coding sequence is TGTGCCAGCCAAACCGAGACAGGCACCTACGAGCAGTACTTC. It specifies CASQTETGTYEQYF.